The clone carrying this TCR beta chain came up a few times. Its target is not known. This entry comes from a study of T cell repertoires in cytomegalovirus infection. Study overall: The public TCR beta signatures pointed to both CMV infection and matching HLA type. Findings of the study overall: It was HLA-C-restricted CMV-specific TCR beta clonotypes that dominated the response ex vivo. Summed frequency of public TCR beta families distinguished CMV carriers with the relevant HLA.

Per the germline V gene, CDR1 is SGHAT and CDR2 is FQDESV (reference sequence). The V end was cut by 11 bases, the J end by 3 bases, with 17 bases between. There are 13 residues in the CDR3. TCRdb used MiXCR to reprocess the reads, holding one entry per CDR3 protein. The data show roughly 570,000 distinct CDR3 sequences, with approximately 40% seen just once and 48% held by the top ten. This chain links TRBV11-1 with TRBJ2-7; D is possibly TRBD2 (7 bases). The specimen comprised cultured PBMCs, sampled from culture after CMV antigen stimulation. This sequence was found in a human donor in good health (CMV status not recorded). Some clones in this sample may be carry-over from other donors' samples. CDR3 nucleotides: TGTGCCTCAACCCGGGGGGCGGACTACGAGCAGTACTTC. It codes for CASTRGADYEQYF.